This entry lists 32 T cell receptor beta chains sequenced from one sample in a study of cytomegalovirus exposure and HLA in healthy donors. The PCR used 60 Vbeta and 13 Jbeta primers. This table comes from immunoSEQ multiplex PCR, and its TCRdb copy is limited to in-frame clones, with some not included. Of a few hundred thousand clones listed, 70% to 90% are singletons. The material sequenced was PBMCs. These receptors came from a man under 40 in good health and CMV-seronegative.

This chain joins TRBV7-6 and TRBJ1-2, with D tentatively TRBD1 (6 bases). The CDR3 has 13 amino acids. V dropped 5 bases and J dropped 2 bases, with 9 bases sitting between them. Germline V gene lookup returns CDR1 SGHVS and CDR2 FNYEAQ. The CDR3 bases are TGTGCCAGCAGCGCCGGACAGAACTATGGCTACACCTTC. It specifies CASSAGQNYGYTF.

The chain joins TRBV9 to TRBJ1-2; TRBD1 matches 10 bases. This CDR3 comprises 15 residues. V lost 0 bases to trimming and J lost 3 bases; unmatched junction nucleotides: 2. Per the germline V gene, CDR1 is SGDLS and CDR2 is YYNGEE. This CDR3 is CASSVGDRGYYGYTF. The CDR3 coding sequence is TGTGCCAGCAGCGTAGGGGACAGGGGTTACTATGGCTACACCTTC.

The genes are TRBV9 and TRBJ2-1; no reliable D call. The CDR3 consists of 13 residues. V was cut by 0 bases and J by 9 bases, with 10 bases left in between. Germline loops: CDR1 SGDLS, CDR2 YYNGEE. In nucleotides, the CDR3 is TGTGCCAGCAGCGTAGGTGGCCGAACTGAGCAGTTCTTC. Protein sequence: CASSVGGRTEQFF.

The chain links TRBV6-1 to TRBJ1-2, with a tentative D call TRBD1 (5 bases). V lost 4 bases and J 7 bases, leaving 13 bases between the germline ends. CDR3 size: 13 residues. The germline V gene has CDR1 MNHNS and CDR2 SASEGT. CDR3 in amino acids: CASSGGRVIGYTF. The CDR3 DNA reads as TGTGCCAGCAGTGGGGGCAGGGTTATTGGCTACACCTTC.

In this sample, this clone turned up once. Other DNA sequences of this sample code for an identical CDR3. The chain is built from TRBV19 and TRBJ1-5; D is ambiguous. The germline V and J ends were trimmed by 3 bases and 0 bases, with 6 bases remaining between them. Per germline, CDR1 LNHDA and CDR2 SQIVND (reference sequence). The CDR3 extends over 14 amino acids. The CDR3 protein is CASSIRDSNQPQHF. CDR3 nucleotide sequence: TGTGCCAGTAGTATTCGGGATAGCAATCAGCCCCAGCATTTT.

A note on this clone: Sequence at one end of the junction differs from germline and may be a read error. V gene TRBV7-9 combines with J gene TRBJ1-1, with D possibly being TRBD1 (6 bases). The germline V gene has CDR1 SEHNR and CDR2 FQNEAQ (reference sequence). CDR3 size: 15 residues. This CDR3 reads CSSSFPQGQDTEAFF. The CDR3 DNA follows: TGTTCCAGCAGCTTCCCTCAGGGGCAGGACACTGAAGCTTTCTTT. Combining the CDR3 with reference TRBV7-9 and TRBJ1-1 gives the whole variable domain DTGVSQNPRHKITKRGQNVTFRCDPISEHNRLYWYRQTLGQGPEFLTYFQNEAQLEKSRLLSDRFSAERPKGSFSTLEIQRTEQGDSAMYLCSSSFPQGQDTEAFFGQGTRLTVV.

This clone was recorded once. The chain joins TRBV4-1 to TRBJ2-3, with 10 bases lining up with TRBD2. CDR1 MGHRA and CDR2 YSYEKL come from the germline V gene. The CDR3 has 20 amino acids. After removal of 4 bases from V and 1 base from J, the junction contained 17 bases not matched to a gene. CDR3 in DNA: TGCGCCAGCAGCCCGGGCTCTTTGTTTAGCGGGGGGCCCCGCACAGATACGCAGTATTTT. Translation gives CASSPGSLFSGGPRTDTQYF.

The chain couples TRBV27 to TRBJ2-4; D might be TRBD1 (6 bases). There are 11 residues in the CDR3. Trimming removed 5 bases from V and 9 bases from J, with 8 bases in between. Germline values: CDR1 MNHEY, CDR2 SMNVEV (reference sequence). The CDR3: CASSLGGIQYF. CDR3 nucleotide sequence: TGTGCCAGCAGTCTAGGGGGCATTCAGTACTTC.

This clone was picked up one time. This sequence joins TRBV4-1 and TRBJ2-4; a weak D match, TRBD2 (5 bases). The germline V gene encodes CDR1 MGHRA and CDR2 YSYEKL. The V end was cut by 0 bases, the J end by 0 bases, with 18 bases between. The CDR3 extends over 19 amino acids. The DNA of the CDR3 is TGCGCCAGCAGCCAAGAAAGTAAGGAGGCTCTACGAGCCAAAAACATTCAGTACTTC. Translating gives CASSQESKEALRAKNIQYF.

This clone was counted at least ten times. The J gene is TRBJ1-5, the V gene TRBV6-5; the D is unclear. Trimming removed 2 bases at V and 4 bases at J, with 6 bases between. CDR3 length: 13 residues. Germline values: CDR1 MNHEY, CDR2 SVGAGI. The CDR3 coding sequence is TGTGCCAGCAGTTACGGCCGTAATCAGCCCCAGCATTTT. Amino acid sequence: CASSYGRNQPQHF.

The chain uses TRBV28 and TRBJ1-6; D is unresolved. Germline V CDR1 and CDR2: MDHEN, SYDVKM. This CDR3 is built from 13 residues. Deletions cut 6 bases from V and 10 bases from J, with 13 bases between. For the CDR3, the DNA is TGTGCCAGCAGCCCCACCGCTAGCTCACCCCTCCACTTT. This translates into CASSPTASSPLHF. Looking up the rest from reference TRBV28 and TRBJ1-6 gives the full variable domain: DVKVTQSSRYLVKRTGEKVFLECVQDMDHENMFWYRQDPGLGLRLIYFSYDVKMKEKGDIPEGYSVSREKKERFSLILESASTNQTSMYLCASSPTASSPLHFGNGTRLTVT.

With respect to this clone: A read error may account for a junction end that differs from germline. The chain has TRBV7-7 and TRBJ2-5; 7 positions match TRBD1. The CDR3 is made up of 13 amino acids. Per germline, CDR1 SSHAT and CDR2 FNYEAQ (reference sequence). The CDR3 coding sequence is TGTGCTAGCAGCGCTGGACAGGCGGGGACCCAGTACTTC. It translates to CASSAGQAGTQYF.

V gene TRBV19 combines with J gene TRBJ2-5; maybe TRBD2 (6 bases). Germline V gives CDR1 LNHDA, CDR2 SQIVND (reference sequence). V gave up 3 bases and J gave up 4 bases, with 9 bases separating them. CDR3 length: 13 amino acids. The CDR3 spells CASSMSGVETQYF. The CDR3 bases are TGTGCCAGTAGTATGTCGGGGGTAGAGACCCAGTACTTC.

The DNA of the CDR3 is TGTGCCAGCACACAGGGCACTGAAGCTTTCTTT. As protein: CASTQGTEAFF. The chain uses TRBV6-6 and TRBJ1-1, with a possible D match to TRBD1 (6 bases). The CDR3 totals 11 residues. V lost 7 bases and J lost 4, with 7 bases in between. The germline V gene encodes CDR1 MNHNY and CDR2 SVGAGI (reference sequence).

The rearrangement joins TRBV7-2 to TRBJ1-1; D not resolved. The CDR3 runs 12 residues. Trimming stripped 5 bases from V and 5 bases from J, with 9 bases between. Germline CDR1 is SGHTA and CDR2 is FQGNSA. CDR3 region: CASSPTGTEAFF. Here the CDR3 DNA reads TGTGCCAGCAGCCCCACGGGAACTGAAGCTTTCTTT.

The rearrangement uses TRBV19 and TRBJ2-7; a weak D match, TRBD1 (6 bases). The V and J ends lost 5 bases and 0 bases respectively, with 8 bases between them. The germline gives CDR1 LNHDA, CDR2 SQIVND (reference sequence). This CDR3 is 13 amino acids long. The CDR3 region is CASSRDNSYEQYF. CDR3 sequence (DNA): TGTGCCAGTAGTCGGGACAACTCCTACGAGCAGTACTTC.

The V gene is TRBV9, the J gene TRBJ2-1; D is undetermined. Germline assignment: CDR1 SGDLS and CDR2 YYNGEE. This CDR3 comprises 13 residues. Trimming stripped 4 bases from V and 7 bases from J, with 12 bases between. CDR3 bases: TGTGCCAGCAGCCACGACAATAAGAATGAGCAGTTCTTC. Amino acid sequence: CASSHDNKNEQFF.

The chain carries TRBV28 and TRBJ1-2; 7 bases fit TRBD1. CDR3 length equals 13 residues. The germline V gene encodes CDR1 MDHEN and CDR2 SYDVKM. With 6 bases clipped from V and 2 bases from J, the junction kept 3 bases outside the gene matches. In DNA form, the CDR3 reads TGTGCCAGCAGCTCGGACAGGAACTATGGCTACACCTTC. Its protein product is CASSSDRNYGYTF.

This clone has a handful of counts. The gene calls are TRBV2 and TRBJ2-3; possible D gene TRBD1, 5 bases. The V and J ends lost 4 bases and 0 bases respectively, with 11 bases between them. Germline-derived CDR1 and CDR2 are SNHLY and FYNNEI. The CDR3 spans 15 residues. DNA for the CDR3: TGTGCCAGCAGTGTGGGCAGGGCGAGCACAGATACGCAGTATTTT. This sequence encodes CASSVGRASTDTQYF.

The V gene is TRBV6-1, the J gene TRBJ1-6; TRBD1 is a possible D gene (5 bases). Germline V gives CDR1 MNHNS, CDR2 SASEGT. V lost 6 bases and J lost 6, with 9 bases in between. CDR3 length equals 13 residues. The CDR3 sequence is CASRRQSNSPLHF. CDR3 coding DNA: TGTGCCAGCAGGAGACAGAGTAATTCACCCCTCCACTTT.

The chain joins TRBV27 to TRBJ2-5, with D perhaps matching TRBD1 (5 bases). The germline V and J ends were trimmed by 0 bases and 10 bases, with 12 bases remaining between them. The germline V gene encodes CDR1 MNHEY and CDR2 SMNVEV (reference sequence). The CDR3 extends over 13 amino acids. The CDR3 nucleotides are TGTGCCAGCAGTTTATCCGGACACAAGGTCCAGTACTTC. It is translated as CASSLSGHKVQYF.

The chain employs TRBV29-1 and TRBJ2-3; TRBD2 matches at 11 bases. CDR1 and CDR2 from the germline V gene are SQVTM and ANQGSEA. The CDR3 runs to 14 residues. Trimming cost V 4 bases and J 2 bases; bases outside gene matches: 2. CDR3 protein: CSVGLAGLTDTQYF. The CDR3 DNA reads TGCAGCGTTGGACTAGCGGGGCTCACAGATACGCAGTATTTT.

The rearrangement uses TRBV18 and TRBJ2-3; 9 bases are shared with TRBD2. The CDR3 contains 16 residues. Germline values: CDR1 KGHSH, CDR2 LQKENI. V lost 2 bases and J lost 2; bases outside the gene matches: 5. CDR3 amino acids: CASSPLSGGFTDTQYF. The CDR3 nucleotides are TGTGCCAGCTCACCATTGAGCGGGGGGTTCACAGATACGCAGTATTTT.

CDR3: CASSGQGALTGELFF. For the CDR3, the DNA is TGTGCCAGCAGCGGTCAGGGGGCGCTTACCGGGGAGCTGTTTTTT. V and J are TRBV7-9 and TRBJ2-2; TRBD1 matches 8 bases. Germline V lookup: CDR1 SEHNR, CDR2 FQNEAQ (reference sequence). This CDR3 comprises 15 residues. The V gene end was trimmed by 5 bases and the J gene end by 5 bases; junction bases not matched to a gene: 7.

There are a few counts of this clone. DNA of the CDR3: TGCGCCAGCAGCCAGCAGCAGGGTCAGGGTAATGAAAAACTGTTTTTT. This encodes CASSQQQGQGNEKLFF. V usage is TRBV4-1 and J usage is TRBJ1-4; D is possibly TRBD1 (5 bases). The CDR3 sequence is 16 residues long. The V gene lost 3 bases and the J gene lost 4 bases, with 15 bases spanning the gap. Germline lookup yields CDR1 MGHRA and CDR2 YSYEKL.

A note on this clone: One junction end does not reproduce the germline sequence, and a read error may be involved. The rearrangement uses TRBV19 and TRBJ1-2, with a weak D call TRBD1 (6 bases). The CDR3 runs 17 residues. CDR1 and CDR2 from the germline V gene are LNHDA and SQIVND (reference sequence). The CDR3 coding sequence is TGTGCCAGTAGTATAAGAAGGGGACAACCTACTAACTCTGGCTACACCTTC. Translating it yields CASSIRRGQPTNSGYTF.

The sample holds a few counts of this clone. CDR3 DNA sequence: TGTGCCAGCAGTCCAGGGGTTTTTCAGCCCCAGCATTTT. It specifies CASSPGVFQPQHF. The rearrangement joins TRBV27 to TRBJ1-5; D is possibly TRBD1 (6 bases). The germline V gene has CDR1 MNHEY and CDR2 SMNVEV (reference sequence). Trimming shortened V by 5 bases and J by 6 bases, and 11 bases separated the two germline ends. There are 13 residues in the CDR3.

The chain employs TRBV5-6 and TRBJ1-2, with D uncertain. Germline V gene lookup returns CDR1 SGHDT and CDR2 YYEEEE. V was pared by 0 bases and J by 4 bases, with 7 bases between. This CDR3 has 13 amino acids. The CDR3: CASSLAGPYGYTF. The CDR3 DNA reads TGTGCCAGCAGCTTGGCAGGTCCCTATGGCTACACCTTC.

The chain employs TRBV5-1 and TRBJ1-1; no firm D call. The V and J ends lost 4 bases and 0 bases respectively, with 10 bases between them. CDR1 is SGHRS, CDR2 YFSETQ, per germline. The CDR3 covers 14 residues. CDR3 sequence (DNA): TGCGCCAGCAGCCTTGCGGACTTGAACACTGAAGCTTTCTTT. This translates into CASSLADLNTEAFF. Filled out from reference TRBV5-1 and TRBJ1-1, the complete variable domain reads KAGVTQTPRYLIKTRGQQVTLSCSPISGHRSVSWYQQTPGQGLQFLFEYFSETQRNKGNFPGRFSGRQFSNSRSEMNVSTLELGDSALYLCASSLADLNTEAFFGQGTRLTVV.

The V gene is TRBV7-6, the J gene TRBJ1-6, with TRBD1 matching over 9 bases. The V gene end was trimmed by 4 bases and the J gene end by 9 bases; junction bases not matched to a gene: 4. In germline, CDR1 is SGHVS, CDR2 FNYEAQ. This CDR3 has 14 amino acids. Here the CDR3 reads CASSSGQGISPLHF. The CDR3 nucleotides read TGTGCCAGCAGCTCGGGACAGGGAATTTCACCCCTCCACTTT.

This rearrangement joins TRBV5-1 to TRBJ1-2; TRBD1 is a possible D gene (6 bases). V lost 0 bases and J lost 4, with 16 bases in between. CDR1 SGHRS and CDR2 YFSETQ come from the germline V gene. The CDR3 consists of 16 residues. The CDR3 protein is CASSLARGGSLYGYTF. CDR3 sequence (DNA): TGCGCCAGCAGCTTGGCCCGTGGGGGCAGCCTCTATGGCTACACCTTC.

The chain uses TRBV28 and TRBJ2-3; 7 nucleotides line up with TRBD1. Germline assignment: CDR1 MDHEN and CDR2 SYDVKM. CDR3 length: 15 amino acids. Losses at the gene ends were 1 base for V and 4 bases for J; bases not matched to a gene: 5. The chain's CDR3 is CASSLYRGYPDTQYF. As DNA, the CDR3 is TGTGCCAGCAGTTTATACAGGGGTTACCCAGATACGCAGTATTTT.